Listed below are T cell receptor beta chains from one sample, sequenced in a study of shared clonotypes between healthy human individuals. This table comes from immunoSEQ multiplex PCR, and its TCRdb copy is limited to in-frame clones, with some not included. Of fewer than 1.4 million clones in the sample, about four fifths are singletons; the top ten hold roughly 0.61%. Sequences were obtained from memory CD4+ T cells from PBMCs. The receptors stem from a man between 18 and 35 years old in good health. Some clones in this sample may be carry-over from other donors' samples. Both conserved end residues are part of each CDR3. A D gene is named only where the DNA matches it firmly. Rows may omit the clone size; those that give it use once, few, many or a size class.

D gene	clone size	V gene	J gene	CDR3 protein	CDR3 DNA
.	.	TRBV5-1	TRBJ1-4	CASSLGGQTNEKLFF	TGCGCCAGCAGCTTGGGAGGACAAACTAATGAAAAACTGTTTTTT
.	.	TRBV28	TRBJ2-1	CASRDTVNEQFF	TGTGCCAGCAGGGACACAGTCAATGAGCAGTTCTTC
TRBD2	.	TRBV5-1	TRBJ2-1	CASSPLGLATGSSYNEQFF	TGCGCCAGCAGCCCGTTAGGACTAGCGACCGGTAGCTCCTACAATGAGCAGTTCTTC
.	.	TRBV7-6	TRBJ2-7	CASSLGMGGGFSPYEQYF	TGTGCCAGCAGCTTAGGGATGGGCGGGGGCTTTTCACCCTACGAGCAGTACTTC
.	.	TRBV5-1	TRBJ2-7	CASSLGTRGSGYEQYF	TGCGCCAGCAGCTTGGGGACCAGGGGTTCGGGCTACGAGCAGTACTTC
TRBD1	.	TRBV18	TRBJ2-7	CASSPPGQGYEQYF	TGTGCCAGCTCACCACCCGGACAGGGCTACGAGCAGTACTTC
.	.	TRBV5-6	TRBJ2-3	CASSLAGPFTDTQYF	TGTGCCAGCAGCTTGGCGGGACCCTTCACAGATACGCAGTATTTT
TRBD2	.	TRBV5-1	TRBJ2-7	CASSSGGGLYEQYF	TGCGCCAGCAGCTCCGGGGGAGGGCTCTACGAGCAGTACTTC
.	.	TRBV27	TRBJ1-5	CASSRTSWDQPQHF	TGTGCCAGCAGTCGAACAAGTTGGGATCAGCCCCAGCATTTT
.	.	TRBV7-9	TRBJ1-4	CASSRPGSGNEKLFF	TGTGCCAGCAGCCGCCCGGGCAGTGGTAATGAAAAACTGTTTTTT
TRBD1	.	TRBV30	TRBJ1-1	CAWNRQGAGTEAFF	TGTGCCTGGAACCGACAGGGGGCGGGTACTGAAGCTTTCTTT
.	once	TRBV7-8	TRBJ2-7	CASSLSTRRYEQYF	TGTGCCAGCAGTCTTTCAACTAGACGCTACGAGCAGTACTTC
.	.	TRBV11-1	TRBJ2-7	CASSLLWGDSYEQYF	TGTGCCAGCAGCCTACTTTGGGGCGACAGTTACGAGCAGTACTTC
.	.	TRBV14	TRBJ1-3	CASSQDALFGWSGSGNTIYF	TGTGCCAGCAGCCAAGACGCACTATTTGGATGGTCAGGGTCTGGAAACACCATATATTTT
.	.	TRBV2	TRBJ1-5	CASTTLGGGGQPQHF	TGTGCCAGCACCACCCTGGGCGGGGGAGGTCAGCCCCAGCATTTT
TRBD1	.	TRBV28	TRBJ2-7	CASRLTGVDEQYF	TGTGCCAGCAGACTGACAGGGGTGGACGAGCAGTACTTC
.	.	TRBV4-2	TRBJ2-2	CASSGRGGTSGTGELFF	TGTGCCAGCAGCGGGCGAGGGGGGACATCTGGTACCGGGGAGCTGTTTTTT
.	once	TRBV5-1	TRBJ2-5	CASSSSGPRRETQYF	TGCGCCAGCAGCTCAAGTGGGCCTCGGCGGGAGACCCAGTACTTC
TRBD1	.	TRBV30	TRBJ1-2	CAYGTGNYGYTF	TGTGCCTATGGGACAGGAAACTATGGCTACACCTTC
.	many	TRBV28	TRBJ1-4	CASSPHRDPGPNEKLFF	TGTGCCAGCAGTCCACATCGGGACCCGGGACCTAATGAAAAACTGTTTTTT
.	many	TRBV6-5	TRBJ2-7	CASSYAVRGYEQYF	TGTGCCAGCAGTTACGCCGTCAGGGGCTACGAGCAGTACTTC
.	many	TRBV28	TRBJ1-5	CASSFGDGNQPQHF	TGTGCCAGCAGTTTTGGGGACGGTAATCAGCCCCAGCATTTT
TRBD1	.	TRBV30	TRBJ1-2	CAWRGDRGRGREGYTF	TGTGCCTGGAGAGGGGACAGGGGGAGAGGGAGAGAAGGCTACACCTTC
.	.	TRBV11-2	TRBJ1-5	CASSAGVRQPQHF	TGTGCCAGCAGCGCAGGGGTTAGGCAGCCCCAGCATTTT
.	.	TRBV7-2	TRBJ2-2	CASTPGPNTGELFF	TGTGCCAGCACCCCGGGTCCGAACACCGGGGAGCTGTTTTTT
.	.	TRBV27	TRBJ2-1	CASSSSRLVPVPFF	TGTGCCAGCAGTTCCTCCCGACTAGTCCCCGTCCCGTTCTTC
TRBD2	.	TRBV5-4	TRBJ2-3	CASSDRSGSTDTQYF	TGTGCCAGCAGCGACCGTAGCGGGAGCACAGATACGCAGTATTTT
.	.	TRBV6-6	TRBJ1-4	CASRPGQGKEEKLFF	TGTGCCAGCAGACCTGGGCAGGGGAAGGAGGAAAAACTGTTTTTT
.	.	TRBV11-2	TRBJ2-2	CASSGLATGELFF	TGTGCCAGCAGCGGCTTAGCGACCGGGGAGCTGTTTTTT
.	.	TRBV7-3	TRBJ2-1	CASSPRNSNEQFF	TGTGCCAGCAGCCCACGGAACAGCAATGAGCAGTTCTTC
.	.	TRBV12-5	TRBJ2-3	CASGLTSTDTQYF	TGTGCTAGTGGTTTAACTAGCACAGATACGCAGTATTTT
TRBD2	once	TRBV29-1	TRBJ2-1	CSVESGLAATYNEQFF	TGCAGCGTTGAATCTGGACTAGCGGCTACCTACAATGAGCAGTTCTTC
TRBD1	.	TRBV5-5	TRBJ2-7	CASSAHRDRGNEQYF	TGTGCCAGCAGCGCACACCGGGACAGGGGGAACGAGCAGTACTTC
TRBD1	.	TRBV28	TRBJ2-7	CASSPIPGTGGYYEQYF	TGTGCCAGCAGTCCGATACCCGGGACAGGGGGGTACTACGAGCAGTACTTC
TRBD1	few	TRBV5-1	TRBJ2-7	CASSIRPTGTGGDEQYF	TGCGCCAGCAGCATAAGACCAACCGGGACAGGGGGGGACGAGCAGTACTTC
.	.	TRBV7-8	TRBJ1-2	CASSSERQGYGYTF	TGTGCCAGCAGCTCCGAGCGGCAGGGGTATGGCTACACCTTC
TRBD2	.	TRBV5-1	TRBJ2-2	CASSLQLAALTGELFF	TGCGCCAGCAGCCTCCAACTAGCGGCTTTGACCGGGGAGCTGTTTTTT
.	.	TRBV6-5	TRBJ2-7	CASSTYGTSYEQYF	TGTGCCAGCAGTACCTACGGGACATCCTACGAGCAGTACTTC
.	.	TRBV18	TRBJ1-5	CASSPNSNQPQHF	TGTGCCAGCTCACCAAATAGCAATCAGCCCCAGCATTTT
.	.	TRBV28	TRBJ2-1	CASSGSAAGFYNEQFF	TGTGCCAGCAGTGGTTCAGCGGCGGGATTTTACAATGAGCAGTTCTTC
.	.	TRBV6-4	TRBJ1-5	CASSTAPNQPQHF	TGTGCCAGCAGTACGGCTCCCAATCAGCCCCAGCATTTT
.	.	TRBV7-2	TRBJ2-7	CASSFITPGTEQYF	TGTGCCAGCAGCTTTATAACCCCCGGGACCGAGCAGTACTTC
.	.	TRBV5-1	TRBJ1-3	CASSVGGRNTGNTIYF	TGCGCCAGCAGCGTGGGAGGACGAAATACTGGAAACACCATATATTTT
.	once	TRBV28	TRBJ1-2	CASSFQRLFYGYTF	TGTGCCAGCAGTTTTCAGCGCCTTTTCTATGGCTACACCTTC
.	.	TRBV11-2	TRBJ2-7	CASSTYDRFEQYF	TGTGCCAGCAGCACCTACGACCGTTTCGAGCAGTACTTC
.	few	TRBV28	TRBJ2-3	CASSFLDTPSTDTQYF	TGTGCCAGCAGTTTCTTGGACACACCTAGCACAGATACGCAGTATTTT
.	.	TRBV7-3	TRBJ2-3	CASSPIGGVGDTQYF	TGTGCCAGCAGCCCGATCGGGGGAGTTGGAGATACGCAGTATTTT
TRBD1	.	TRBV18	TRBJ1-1	CASSTGSLGTEAFF	TGTGCCAGCTCGACAGGGTCCCTGGGCACTGAAGCTTTCTTT
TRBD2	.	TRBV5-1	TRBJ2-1	CASSSGTSGSFYNEQFF	TGCGCCAGCAGCTCGGGGACTAGCGGGAGTTTCTACAATGAGCAGTTCTTC
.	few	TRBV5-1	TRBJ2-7	CASRPGTYNSYEQYF	TGCGCCAGCCGACCCGGGACTTACAACTCCTACGAGCAGTACTTC
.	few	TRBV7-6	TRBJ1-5	CASSLVGQPQHF	TGTGCCAGCAGCTTAGTAGGTCAGCCCCAGCATTTT
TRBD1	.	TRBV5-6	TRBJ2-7	CASSPWDRRTYEQYF	TGTGCCAGCAGCCCATGGGACAGGAGAACCTACGAGCAGTACTTC
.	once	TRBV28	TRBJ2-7	CASSLRPVGGGEQYF	TGTGCCAGCAGTTTACGTCCCGTGGGGGGCGGCGAGCAGTACTTC